The T cell receptor beta chain under discussion was sequenced for a study of TIL therapy for anti-PD-1-resistant metastatic lung cancer. From germline, CDR1 is MNHEY and CDR2 SVGAGI. V was pared by 6 bases and J by 2 bases, with 16 bases between. The CDR3 extends over 15 amino acids. This was the immunoSEQ v3 assay. Sequencing was performed with immunoSEQ multiplex PCR; in TCRdb, only in-frame clones are kept and a portion is missing. The table has under 55,000 clones, 70% to 80% seen once. Described time point: pre-treatment sample, taken before nivolumab and TIL therapy. Turning to this clone: As the CDR3 is not closed by the conserved phenylalanine or tryptophan, this likely results from a read error.

This specimen consisted of blood, obtained at baseline. The chain couples TRBV6-5 to TRBJ1-2; D possibly corresponds to TRBD1 (5 bases). This sequence originates from a woman between 30 and 80 years old with non-small cell lung cancer. The CDR3 nucleotides are TGTGCCAGCAGACTCGACAGCTTGTCAAACTATGGCTACACCTCC. It codes for CASRLDSLSNYGYTS.